A selection of T cell receptor beta chains follows, all from one sample in a study of OX40 agonist ivuxolimab in advanced cancers. This table comes from immunoSEQ multiplex PCR, and its TCRdb copy is limited to in-frame clones, with some not included. The sample holds about 35,000 clones, nearly 85% seen once. Sequencing used CD4+ or CD8+ T cells sorted from blood, obtained in a trial of the OX40 agonist ivuxolimab. Every receptor here comes from an adult with an advanced solid tumor such as melanoma, head and neck, liver or kidney cancer. The CDR3 runs from the conserved cysteine through the conserved F or W. A D gene is named only where the DNA matches it firmly. Part of the rows lack a size; the others show once, few, many or a class for expanded clones.

J gene: TRBJ2-1; CDR3 length: 14; V gene: TRBV11-2; D gene: TRBD2; clone size: -; CDR3 DNA: TGTGCCAGCAGTTTGACTAGCGGGAGTAATGAGCAGTTCTTC; CDR3 protein: CASSLTSGSNEQFF
J gene: TRBJ1-3; CDR3 length: 14; V gene: TRBV19; D gene: -; clone size: -; CDR3 DNA: TGTGCCAGTAGGGACACTGTCTCTGGAAACACCATATATTTT; CDR3 protein: CASRDTVSGNTIYF
J gene: TRBJ2-7; CDR3 length: 13; V gene: TRBV10-2; D gene: -; clone size: -; CDR3 DNA: TGCGCCAGCACCTCCAGAGAACGGGTCAGTATGTACTTC; CDR3 protein: CASTSRERVSMYF
J gene: TRBJ1-3; CDR3 length: 18; V gene: TRBV4-1; D gene: -; clone size: many; CDR3 DNA: TGCGCCAGCAGCCAAGTAAGTCGGGGATCAGGCTCTGGAAACACCATATATTTT; CDR3 protein: CASSQVSRGSGSGNTIYF
J gene: TRBJ2-2; CDR3 length: 20; V gene: TRBV27; D gene: TRBD2; clone size: -; CDR3 DNA: TGTGCCAGCAGTTTATCCTACTTGACTAGCGGGAGGACAAACACCGGGGAGCTGTTTTTT; CDR3 protein: CASSLSYLTSGRTNTGELFF
J gene: TRBJ2-7; CDR3 length: 15; V gene: TRBV7-9; D gene: -; clone size: -; CDR3 DNA: TGTGCCAGCAGCTTAGGGTGGGGGGATAAGCACGAGCAGTACTTC; CDR3 protein: CASSLGWGDKHEQYF
J gene: TRBJ2-6; CDR3 length: 17; V gene: TRBV28; D gene: -; clone size: -; CDR3 DNA: TGTGCCAGCAGTTTGAGATCCTACGGCGCCGGGGCCAACGTCCTGACTTTC; CDR3 protein: CASSLRSYGAGANVLTF
J gene: TRBJ2-7; CDR3 length: 13; V gene: TRBV4-1; D gene: -; clone size: -; CDR3 DNA: TGCGCCAGCAGCCTGACGGGTGTTGGTGAGCAGTACTTC; CDR3 protein: CASSLTGVGEQYF
J gene: TRBJ1-1; CDR3 length: 14; V gene: TRBV30; D gene: TRBD1; clone size: -; CDR3 DNA: TGTGCCTGGAGTCAGGGACAGGGGGTCACTGAAGCTTTCTTT; CDR3 protein: CAWSQGQGVTEAFF
J gene: TRBJ2-3; CDR3 length: 17; V gene: TRBV5-1; D gene: TRBD2; clone size: -; CDR3 DNA: TGCGCCAGCAGCTTTTGGGAGACTAGCGCGTACACAGATACGCAGTATTTT; CDR3 protein: CASSFWETSAYTDTQYF
J gene: TRBJ2-2; CDR3 length: 15; V gene: TRBV19; D gene: -; clone size: -; CDR3 DNA: TGTGCCAGTAGTATACAGGTAGCTAACACCGGGGAGCTGTTTTTT; CDR3 protein: CASSIQVANTGELFF
J gene: TRBJ2-7; CDR3 length: 15; V gene: TRBV19; D gene: TRBD2; clone size: -; CDR3 DNA: TGTGCCAGTAGTATAGACGGACTAGAAGGAAACGAGCAGTACTTC; CDR3 protein: CASSIDGLEGNEQYF
J gene: TRBJ2-7; CDR3 length: 13; V gene: TRBV19; D gene: -; clone size: -; CDR3 DNA: TGTGCCAGTAGTAGCGACGGATCCTACGAGCAGTACTTC; CDR3 protein: CASSSDGSYEQYF
J gene: TRBJ2-3; CDR3 length: 14; V gene: TRBV7-8; D gene: -; clone size: -; CDR3 DNA: TGTGCCAGCAGCTTCACAGAGAGCACAGATACGCAGTATTTT; CDR3 protein: CASSFTESTDTQYF
J gene: TRBJ2-7; CDR3 length: 15; V gene: TRBV4-1; D gene: TRBD2; clone size: -; CDR3 DNA: TGCGCCAGCAGCGCGCTAGCGGGAGGGCAAAACGAGCAGTACTTC; CDR3 protein: CASSALAGGQNEQYF
J gene: TRBJ1-2; CDR3 length: 16; V gene: TRBV6-5; D gene: TRBD1; clone size: -; CDR3 DNA: TGTGCCAGCAGTTACTCAACGTGGACAGGGGTCCATGGCTACACCTTC; CDR3 protein: CASSYSTWTGVHGYTF
J gene: TRBJ2-1; CDR3 length: 12; V gene: TRBV4-2; D gene: -; clone size: -; CDR3 DNA: TGTGCCAGCACGCGTGCGGGATATGAGCAGTTCTTC; CDR3 protein: CASTRAGYEQFF
J gene: TRBJ1-2; CDR3 length: 15; V gene: TRBV19; D gene: -; clone size: many; CDR3 DNA: TGTGCCAGTAGCGAAACAGCTCCGAATAACTATGGCTACACCTTC; CDR3 protein: CASSETAPNNYGYTF
J gene: TRBJ2-7; CDR3 length: 14; V gene: TRBV19; D gene: -; clone size: -; CDR3 DNA: TGTGCCAGTAGTATACGGGACCCAGGCTACGAGCAGTACTTC; CDR3 protein: CASSIRDPGYEQYF
J gene: TRBJ2-2; CDR3 length: 15; V gene: TRBV11-2; D gene: TRBD1; clone size: -; CDR3 DNA: TGTGCCAGCAGCCATCCGGGACAGGGAGTCGGGGAGCTGTTTTTT; CDR3 protein: CASSHPGQGVGELFF
J gene: TRBJ2-3; CDR3 length: 21; V gene: TRBV6-1; D gene: TRBD2; clone size: -; CDR3 DNA: TGTGCCAGCAGTGAATGGGAGGGACTAGCGGGGGGGCGACGTAGCACAGATACGCAGTATTTT; CDR3 protein: CASSEWEGLAGGRRSTDTQYF
J gene: TRBJ2-1; CDR3 length: 17; V gene: TRBV5-6; D gene: -; clone size: -; CDR3 DNA: TGTGCCAGCAGCTTGGCGTCAACCATGAGGGGTTACAATGAGCAGTTCTTC; CDR3 protein: CASSLASTMRGYNEQFF
J gene: TRBJ2-5; CDR3 length: 19; V gene: TRBV27; D gene: TRBD1; clone size: -; CDR3 DNA: TGTGCCAGCAGTTTATCTATCCCTAGGGACAGGGGGCGCGATGGGACCCAGTACTTC; CDR3 protein: CASSLSIPRDRGRDGTQYF
J gene: TRBJ1-1; CDR3 length: 15; V gene: TRBV6-5; D gene: TRBD1; clone size: many; CDR3 DNA: TGTGCCAGCAGTAGTTCGACAGGGATGAACACTGAAGCTTTCTTT; CDR3 protein: CASSSSTGMNTEAFF
J gene: TRBJ2-7; CDR3 length: 16; V gene: TRBV7-9; D gene: TRBD1; clone size: -; CDR3 DNA: TGTGCCAGCAGCCCACTTCCCGGGACAGGTTCCTACGAGCAGTACTTC; CDR3 protein: CASSPLPGTGSYEQYF
J gene: TRBJ2-1; CDR3 length: 11; V gene: TRBV6-1; D gene: -; clone size: -; CDR3 DNA: TGTGCCAGCAGTGAAATGACTAGTCGGTTCTTC; CDR3 protein: CASSEMTSRFF
J gene: TRBJ2-3; CDR3 length: 14; V gene: TRBV15; D gene: TRBD2; clone size: -; CDR3 DNA: TGTGCCACCAGAGGTAGCGGGATTACAGATACGCAGTATTTT; CDR3 protein: CATRGSGITDTQYF
J gene: TRBJ2-1; CDR3 length: 17; V gene: TRBV19; D gene: -; clone size: -; CDR3 DNA: TGTGCCAGTAGTATAACTTGGGGCGACGTGTCCTACAATGAGCAGTTCTTC; CDR3 protein: CASSITWGDVSYNEQFF
J gene: TRBJ1-1; CDR3 length: 14; V gene: TRBV7-6; D gene: -; clone size: -; CDR3 DNA: TGTGCCAGCAGCTCCTCCACAGTGAACACTGAAGCTTTCTTT; CDR3 protein: CASSSSTVNTEAFF
J gene: TRBJ2-1; CDR3 length: 13; V gene: TRBV27; D gene: -; clone size: -; CDR3 DNA: TGTGCCAGCAGTTTAACTAGCTCCGATGAGCAGTTCTTC; CDR3 protein: CASSLTSSDEQFF
J gene: TRBJ2-7; CDR3 length: 15; V gene: TRBV9; D gene: -; clone size: -; CDR3 DNA: TGTGCCAGCAGCGTAGACGGGGGAAGAAACTACGAGCAGTACTTC; CDR3 protein: CASSVDGGRNYEQYF
J gene: TRBJ1-5; CDR3 length: 14; V gene: TRBV27; D gene: -; clone size: -; CDR3 DNA: TGTGCCAGCAGTTTATCCGGTGGCAATCAGCCCCAGCATTTT; CDR3 protein: CASSLSGGNQPQHF
J gene: TRBJ1-2; CDR3 length: 13; V gene: TRBV6-5; D gene: -; clone size: -; CDR3 DNA: TGTGCCAGCAGCGCAGGGTCTTTAACCGGCTACACCTTC; CDR3 protein: CASSAGSLTGYTF
J gene: TRBJ1-5; CDR3 length: 14; V gene: TRBV7-9; D gene: -; clone size: -; CDR3 DNA: TGTGCCAGCAGCTTTGGCGCGAGGAATCAGCCCCAGCATTTT; CDR3 protein: CASSFGARNQPQHF
J gene: TRBJ2-7; CDR3 length: 14; V gene: TRBV27; D gene: TRBD1; clone size: -; CDR3 DNA: TGTGCCAGCTCGCTACAGGGGGGACCGGTGGAGCAGTACTTC; CDR3 protein: CASSLQGGPVEQYF
J gene: TRBJ2-7; CDR3 length: 11; V gene: TRBV9; D gene: -; clone size: -; CDR3 DNA: TGTGCCAGCAGCCCGGGCTACGAGCAGTACTTC; CDR3 protein: CASSPGYEQYF
J gene: TRBJ2-7; CDR3 length: 15; V gene: TRBV5-1; D gene: -; clone size: -; CDR3 DNA: TGCGCCAGCAGCTCCGGGACCGCGTTACCCTACGAGCAGTACTTC; CDR3 protein: CASSSGTALPYEQYF